This T cell receptor beta chain was retrieved from a study of blood T cells in healthy people across ages. It was with a sample-barcoded 5' primer and a J-beta primer mix that a second PCR of roughly 7 to 12 cycles was run. TCRdb reprocessed the 5' RACE reads via MiXCR and lists one record per CDR3 protein. The top ten clones hold over 6.5% of a sample with over 1,300,000 distinct CDR3 sequences, approximately 63% of them seen once. CDR1 and CDR2 (germline): KGHSH, LQKENI. V was cut by 6 bases and J by 5 bases, with 7 bases left in between. The CDR3 is 12 residues long. The TCR was taken from a man aged 18 to 30 in good health. The source material was blood. The rearrangement joins TRBV18 to TRBJ1-4; D call uncertain. CDR3 bases: TGTGCCAGCTCGGAGGTGAATGAAAAACTGTTTTTT. Its translation is CASSEVNEKLFF. The full variable domain, in which reference TRBV18 and TRBJ1-4 provide the parts outside the CDR3, is NAGVMQNPRHLVRRRGQEARLRCSPMKGHSHVYWYRQLPEEGLKFMVYLQKENIIDESGMPKERFSAEFPKEGPSILRIQQVVRGDSAAYFCASSEVNEKLFFGSGTQLSVL.